This T cell receptor beta chain derives from a study of CD8+ T cells in alopecia areata. Extraction of RNA preceded its reverse transcription into cDNA, which served as the sequencing template. The method was immunoSEQ multiplex PCR; TCRdb's version includes in-frame clones alone and lacks a portion of them. The profile covers 35,000 to 50,000 clones, with approximately 65% appearing a single time and about a fifth taken by the ten largest. Trimming shortened V by 3 bases and J by 0 bases, and 9 bases separated the two germline ends. The CDR3 covers 13 residues. Germline CDR1 GTSNPN, CDR2 SVGIG (reference sequence). Indicated treatment: oral pan-JAK inhibitor, 5-10 mg twice daily.

The sequence came from a human donor with alopecia areata. The rearrangement uses TRBV30 and TRBJ2-7; D gene ambiguous. The input for sequencing was CD8+ T cells sorted from blood, taken at week 4, from a patient treated with tofacitinib. This chain's CDR3 is CAWRTGSSYEQYF. DNA for the CDR3: TGTGCCTGGAGAACGGGTAGCTCCTACGAGCAGTACTTC. Based on the CDR3 plus reference TRBV30 and TRBJ2-7, the full variable domain is SQTIHQWPATLVQPVGSPLSLECTVEGTSNPNLYWYRQAAGRGLQLLFYSVGIGQISSEVPQNLSASRPQDRQFILSSKKLLLSDSGFYLCAWRTGSSYEQYFGPGTRLTVT.